Listed below are T cell receptor beta chains from one sample, sequenced in a study of T cells in Graves' hyperthyroidism and ophthalmopathy. TCRdb used MiXCR to reprocess the multiplex PCR reads, holding one entry per CDR3 protein. The sample lists around 420,000 distinct CDR3 sequences; 15% to 18% were seen once. Sample: blood. The source is a young woman with Graves' hyperthyroidism. Each CDR3 is given with its conserved first and last residue. The D gene is left open where the match is weak. Clone sizes are given selectively: once, few, many, or a class where the clone is expanded.

DNA: TGTGCCAGCAGATCCGACAGGGGGCTTATCTATGGCTACACCTTC
CDR3: CASRSDRGLIYGYTF
V: TRBV27
J: TRBJ1-2
size: many
D: TRBD1

DNA: TGTGCCAGCAGCCAAGACCAGCAGCCAAACACCGGGGAGCTGTTTTTT
CDR3: CASSQDQQPNTGELFF
V: TRBV14
J: TRBJ2-2
size: -
D: -

DNA: TGTGCCAGCAGCCAGGACCCGGGTCGGGGATCACCCCTCCACTTT
CDR3: CASSQDPGRGSPLHF
V: TRBV11-2
J: TRBJ1-6
size: -
D: -

DNA: TGTGCCACCACCGGGACAAACAATGAGCAGTTCTTC
CDR3: CATTGTNNEQFF
V: TRBV12-3/TRBV12-4
J: TRBJ2-1
size: many
D: -

DNA: TGCAGCGTTGAAAGGGGGGTGGGCGGGGAGCTGTTTTTT
CDR3: CSVERGVGGELFF
V: TRBV29-1
J: TRBJ2-2
size: few
D: -

DNA: TGTGCCAGCAGCTTCCCGTATGGCTACACCTTC
CDR3: CASSFPYGYTF
V: TRBV5-5
J: TRBJ1-2
size: many
D: -

DNA: TGTGCCAGCTCTCGACTCGGGGATGAGCAGTTCTTC
CDR3: CASSRLGDEQFF
V: TRBV18
J: TRBJ2-1
size: few
D: -

DNA: TGTGCCAGCAGCTCGACGCCTTGGGTTACTGAAGCTTTCTTT
CDR3: CASSSTPWVTEAFF
V: TRBV7-2
J: TRBJ1-1
size: -
D: -

DNA: TGTGCCAGCAGTGACCCCACAGGGGGCGGGGATGGCTACACCTTC
CDR3: CASSDPTGGGDGYTF
V: TRBV28
J: TRBJ1-2
size: many
D: TRBD1

DNA: TGTGCCAGTAGTACCGCGGGCTCGTCATACGAGCAGTACTTC
CDR3: CASSTAGSSYEQYF
V: TRBV19
J: TRBJ2-7
size: many
D: -

DNA: TGTGCCAGCAGCTCGGGACAGGGGGCTGTGCAAGAGACCCAGTACTTC
CDR3: CASSSGQGAVQETQYF
V: TRBV7-3
J: TRBJ2-5
size: -
D: TRBD1

DNA: TGTGCCAGCAGTTTAGGGTACAGAAACACTGAAGCTTTCTTT
CDR3: CASSLGYRNTEAFF
V: TRBV28
J: TRBJ1-1
size: -
D: -

DNA: TGTGCCAGCTCACGAGGAGAGAGTCAGCCCCAGCATTTT
CDR3: CASSRGESQPQHF
V: TRBV18
J: TRBJ1-5
size: many
D: -

DNA: TGCAGTGCTAGAGAGGACTACACCGGGTCAGCAGATACGCAGTATTTT
CDR3: CSAREDYTGSADTQYF
V: TRBV20-1
J: TRBJ2-3
size: few
D: -

DNA: TGTGCCAGCAGCTTAGGGCACAGGTCGAACACCGGGGAGCTGTTTTTT
CDR3: CASSLGHRSNTGELFF
V: TRBV7-2
J: TRBJ2-2
size: many
D: -

DNA: TGTGCCAGCAGCACTGAACCGGGCGGCACTGAAGCTTTCTTT
CDR3: CASSTEPGGTEAFF
V: TRBV7-3
J: TRBJ1-1
size: many
D: -

DNA: TGTGCCAGTAGTACTGACCACAACGAGCAGTTCTTC
CDR3: CASSTDHNEQFF
V: TRBV19
J: TRBJ2-1
size: -
D: -

DNA: TGCAGTGCTAGAGATATTGGGAAAAGCACAGATACGCAGTATTTT
CDR3: CSARDIGKSTDTQYF
V: TRBV20-1
J: TRBJ2-3
size: many
D: -

DNA: TGTGCCAGCAGTGAATATGAGACAGGGGGCAATCAGCCCCAGCATTTT
CDR3: CASSEYETGGNQPQHF
V: TRBV25-1
J: TRBJ1-5
size: many
D: TRBD1

DNA: TGTGCCAGCAGCCACCGGACTAGATTACACGAGCAGTACTTC
CDR3: CASSHRTRLHEQYF
V: TRBV14
J: TRBJ2-7
size: -
D: TRBD2

DNA: TGTGCCAGCAGTTTAAGAGGGGGCGGGAGCAATCAGCCCCAGCATTTT
CDR3: CASSLRGGGSNQPQHF
V: TRBV12-3/TRBV12-4
J: TRBJ1-5
size: many
D: TRBD1

DNA: TGTGCCAGCAGCCCCGGACAGGGGGCTTTAAATTCACCCCTCCACTTT
CDR3: CASSPGQGALNSPLHF
V: TRBV9
J: TRBJ1-6
size: -
D: TRBD1

DNA: TGTGCCAGCAGTTTTGTGGGGGCTGGGGGAAACACCATATATTTT
CDR3: CASSFVGAGGNTIYF
V: TRBV12-3/TRBV12-4
J: TRBJ1-3
size: -
D: -

DNA: TGTGCCAGCAGCTTATACGGGGGGGACGGGGAGCTGTTTTTT
CDR3: CASSLYGGDGELFF
V: TRBV13
J: TRBJ2-2
size: -
D: TRBD2